Sequencing of this TCR beta chain was carried out in a study of cytomegalovirus exposure and HLA in healthy donors. This PCR relied on a set of 60 Vbeta primers and 13 Jbeta primers. Profiled with immunoSEQ multiplex PCR; TCRdb holds only in-frame clones, not every one. Across about 130,000 clones, the top ten clones capture roughly 2% of the sample. The germline V gene has CDR1 SNHLY and CDR2 FYNNEI. Trimming pared 6 bases from V and 1 base from J, leaving 3 bases between. The CDR3 sequence is 12 residues long. The sequenced material came from PBMCs. This clonotype originated in a woman aged 55-75 years in good health and CMV-seronegative. The chain couples TRBV2 to TRBJ2-2; D is ambiguous. As DNA, the CDR3 is TGTGCCAGCAGACAGAACACCGGGGAGCTGTTTTTT. Translating gives CASRQNTGELFF.